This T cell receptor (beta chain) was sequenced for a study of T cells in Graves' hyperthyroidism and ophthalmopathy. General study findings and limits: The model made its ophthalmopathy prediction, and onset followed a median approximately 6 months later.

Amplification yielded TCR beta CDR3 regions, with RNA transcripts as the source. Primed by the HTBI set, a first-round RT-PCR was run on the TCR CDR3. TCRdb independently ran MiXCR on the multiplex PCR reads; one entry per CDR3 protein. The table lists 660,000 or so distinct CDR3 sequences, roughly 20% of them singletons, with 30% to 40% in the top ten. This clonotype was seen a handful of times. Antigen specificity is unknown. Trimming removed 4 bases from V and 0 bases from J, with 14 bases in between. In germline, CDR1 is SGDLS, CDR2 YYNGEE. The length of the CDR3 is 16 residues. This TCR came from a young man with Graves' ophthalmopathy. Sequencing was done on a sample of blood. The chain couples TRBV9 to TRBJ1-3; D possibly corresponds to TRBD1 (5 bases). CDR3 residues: CASSPRDLRSGNTIYF. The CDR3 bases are TGTGCCAGCAGCCCAAGGGACCTTCGCTCTGGAAACACCATATATTTT.